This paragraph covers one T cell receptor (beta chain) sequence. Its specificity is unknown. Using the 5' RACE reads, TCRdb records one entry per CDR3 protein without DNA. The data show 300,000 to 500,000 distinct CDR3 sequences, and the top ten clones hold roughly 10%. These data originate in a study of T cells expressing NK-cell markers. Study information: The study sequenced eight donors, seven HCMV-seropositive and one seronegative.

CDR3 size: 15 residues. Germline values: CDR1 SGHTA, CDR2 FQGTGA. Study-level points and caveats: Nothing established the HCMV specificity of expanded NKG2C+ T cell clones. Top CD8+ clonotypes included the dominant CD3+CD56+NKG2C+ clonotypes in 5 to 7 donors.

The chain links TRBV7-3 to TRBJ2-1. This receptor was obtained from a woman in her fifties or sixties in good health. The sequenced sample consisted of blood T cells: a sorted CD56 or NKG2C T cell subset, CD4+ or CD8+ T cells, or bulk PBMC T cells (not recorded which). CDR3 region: CASSATLGSYNEQFF.